Shown below are 10 T cell receptor beta chains from a single sample sequenced in a study of blood T cell repertoires in COVID-19. Sequencing was performed with immunoSEQ multiplex PCR; in TCRdb, only in-frame clones are kept and a portion is missing. The table records around 230,000 clones, over 80% of them present only once. The specimen sequenced was peripheral blood. These receptors were obtained from a man in his forties with acute or convalescent COVID-19.

The chain carries TRBV25-1 and TRBJ2-3; a weak D match, TRBD1 (5 bases). Looked up from germline, CDR1 is MGHDK and CDR2 is SYGVNS. V was shortened by 8 bases and J by 4 bases, with 7 bases between the two germline ends. The CDR3 is made up of 11 amino acids. This CDR3 reads CASAGSDTQYF. Here the CDR3 DNA reads TGTGCCAGCGCAGGGTCAGATACGCAGTATTTT.

This clone has only one observation. The J gene is TRBJ1-1, the V gene TRBV7-9, with 8 nucleotides matching TRBD1. V dropped 6 bases and J dropped 4; count of bases not matched to a gene: 16. The CDR3 is 17 amino acids. CDR1 SEHNR and CDR2 FQNEAQ come from the germline V gene (reference sequence). This CDR3 reads CASSPDPNRGGATEAFF. CDR3 bases: TGTGCCAGCAGTCCCGATCCGAACAGGGGGGGAGCCACTGAAGCTTTCTTT.

The table lists this clone with a few counts. CDR3 in DNA: TGCGCCAGCAGCTTCTCGGGTTCTGGAAACACCATATATTTT. This gives the protein CASSFSGSGNTIYF. The chain recombines TRBV5-1 with TRBJ1-3, with D uncertain. Germline CDR1 and CDR2: SGHRS and YFSETQ. There are 14 residues in the CDR3. Trimming left V 2 bases short and J 1 base short, with 7 bases between.

In this sample, this clone turned up once. The V call is TRBV21-1, the J call TRBJ2-2; the table gives TRBD2 as D, unverified against the DNA. TRBV21-1 counts as a pseudogene. This CDR3 is built from 18 residues. DNA of the CDR3: TGTGCCAGCAGCCCCCCCCGACTAGCGGGAGGGGAAGCCGGGGAGCTGTTTTTT. It encodes CASSPPRLAGGEAGELFF.

This clone has only a few counts. The V call is TRBV15, the J call TRBJ1-2; maybe TRBD1 (6 bases). V lost 3 bases and J 6 bases, leaving 17 bases between the germline ends. CDR1 is LNHNV and CDR2 is YYDKDF in the germline V gene (reference sequence). The CDR3 length is 15 residues. As DNA, the CDR3 is TGTGCCACCAGCAGCCTTGGGGCAGGGGCGAATGGCTACACCTTC. It translates to CATSSLGAGANGYTF. Filled out from reference TRBV15 and TRBJ1-2, the complete variable domain reads DAMVIQNPRYQVTQFGKPVTLSCSQTLNHNVMYWYQQKSSQAPKLLFHYYDKDFNNEADTPDNFQSRRPNTSFCFLDIRSPGLGDTAMYLCATSSLGAGANGYTFGSGTRLTVV.

The chain couples TRBV25-1 to TRBJ1-5, with D maybe TRBD1 (6 bases). Germline-derived CDR1 and CDR2 are MGHDK and SYGVNS. The CDR3 contains 12 residues. Trimming removed 4 bases from V and 7 bases from J, with 8 bases in between. This CDR3 reads CASSAGVQPQHF. CDR3 DNA sequence: TGTGCCAGCAGTGCAGGGGTCCAGCCCCAGCATTTT.

This chain uses TRBV28 with TRBJ2-4; 10 bases fit TRBD2. Germline V gene data show CDR1 as MDHEN and CDR2 as SYDVKM. The J segment lost 8 bases and the V segment lost 2 bases, leaving 6 bases of the junction unmatched. CDR3 size: 15 residues. The CDR3, as DNA: TGTGCCAGCAGTTTAGCAGCGGGAGGGGGAGACATTCAGTACTTC. Its translation is CASSLAAGGGDIQYF.

V gene TRBV9 combines with J gene TRBJ2-3, with 7 positions matching TRBD2. The V and J ends lost 3 bases and 1 base, in that order; junction bases with no gene match: 5. The CDR3 has 15 amino acids. Germline V CDR1 and CDR2: SGDLS, YYNGEE. The CDR3 is CASSAGGSGTDTQYF. CDR3 DNA: TGTGCCAGCAGCGCCGGGGGGAGTGGCACAGATACGCAGTATTTT.

The gene calls are TRBV5-4 and TRBJ1-2; D gene uncertain. Germline V lookup: CDR1 SGHNT, CDR2 YYREEE (reference sequence). The ends were cut back, 4 bases at V and 6 bases at J, with 16 bases in the middle. The CDR3 runs to 14 residues. In nucleotides, the CDR3 is TGTGCCAGCAGCCCTCAGGCGGGCAGGAATGGCTACACCTTC. This codes for CASSPQAGRNGYTF. The full variable domain, completed using reference TRBV5-4 and TRBJ1-2, is ETGVTQSPTHLIKTRGQQVTLRCSSQSGHNTVSWYQQALGQGPQFIFQYYREEENGRGNFPPRFSGLQFPNYSSELNVNALELDDSALYLCASSPQAGRNGYTFGSGTRLTVV.

This clone has just a few counts. In the same sample, other DNA sequences code for this CDR3. The chain combines TRBV6-2 or TRBV6-3 with TRBJ2-1, with D perhaps TRBD2 (6 bases). The germline V gene encodes CDR1 MNHEY and CDR2 SVGEGT. The CDR3 totals 15 residues. V was trimmed by 2 bases and J by 2 bases, leaving 10 bases between them. The CDR3 here is CASSYLGGAYNEQFF. In DNA form, the CDR3 reads TGTGCCAGCAGTTACCTCGGGGGAGCCTACAATGAGCAGTTCTTC.